The 28 T cell receptor beta chains below all came from one sample that was sequenced in a study of PD-1 blockade in classical Hodgkin lymphoma. Each of the patients experienced relapse following autologous stem cell transplantation, and their brentuximab vedotin exposure differed. Repertoires were generated with immunoSEQ multiplex PCR, while TCRdb's copy carries only in-frame clones and drops some. The sample shows roughly 32,000 clones, approximately 80% of them seen only once. Source: peripheral blood mononuclear cells (PBMCs), taken at baseline. The receptors stem from a human donor with classical Hodgkin lymphoma.

This clone has only a few counts. The sample has other DNA sequences that encode this CDR3 too. The chain employs TRBV2 and TRBJ1-2; D might be TRBD1 (6 bases). The CDR3 has 13 residues. V shed 5 bases and J shed 6 bases, with 13 bases lying between them. Germline CDR1 SNHLY, CDR2 FYNNEI. The CDR3 here is CASSPTGIDGYTF. DNA for the CDR3: TGTGCCAGCAGTCCCACAGGGATTGATGGCTACACCTTC. The full variable domain, with the rest looked up from reference TRBV2 and TRBJ1-2, is EPEVTQTPSHQVTQMGQEVILRCVPISNHLYFYWYRQILGQKVEFLVSFYNNEISEKSEIFDDQFSVERPDGSNFTLKIRSTKLEDSAMYFCASSPTGIDGYTFGSGTRLTVV.

The rearrangement uses TRBV7-3 and TRBJ1-3; D not certain. Trimming took off 5 bases at V and 0 bases at J, with 11 bases between the two ends. Per germline, CDR1 SGHTA and CDR2 FQGTGA. The length of the CDR3 is 15 residues. The CDR3 loop is CASSPVGNSGNTIYF. CDR3 DNA: TGTGCCAGCAGCCCAGTGGGGAACTCTGGAAACACCATATATTTT.

The gene calls are TRBV18 and TRBJ1-1; TRBD1 matches 7 bases. With 0 bases clipped from V and 4 bases from J, the junction kept 5 bases outside the gene matches. This CDR3 contains 15 residues. Germline CDR1 KGHSH, CDR2 LQKENI. In DNA form, the CDR3 reads TGTGCCAGCTCACCACCGAGTCAGGGGGGCACTGAAGCTTTCTTT. This gives the protein CASSPPSQGGTEAFF.

This clone was seen once. This rearrangement joins TRBV7-2 to TRBJ1-1; D might be TRBD1 (5 bases). Germline V CDR1 and CDR2: SGHTA, FQGNSA. Trimming removed 5 bases at V and 0 bases at J, with 10 bases between. The CDR3 has 14 residues. The CDR3 protein is CASSEQAMNTEAFF. Here the CDR3 DNA reads TGTGCCAGCAGCGAACAGGCGATGAACACTGAAGCTTTCTTT.

CDR3 sequence: CAWSGQVGNTIYF. The DNA for the CDR3 is TGTGCCTGGTCGGGACAGGTTGGAAACACCATATATTTT. V usage is TRBV30 and J usage is TRBJ1-3; 8 positions match TRBD1. V trimming: 5 bases; J trimming: 3 bases; junction bases outside the gene matches: 3. This CDR3 region has 13 residues. Germline assignment: CDR1 GTSNPN and CDR2 SVGIG (reference sequence). Full variable domain (missing parts from reference TRBV30 and TRBJ1-3): SQTIHQWPATLVQPVGSPLSLECTVEGTSNPNLYWYRQAAGRGLQLLFYSVGIGQISSEVPQNLSASRPQDRQFILSSKKLLLSDSGFYLCAWSGQVGNTIYFGEGSWLTVV.

The chain is built from TRBV11-2 and TRBJ2-5; D is ambiguous. The CDR3 consists of 15 residues. V gave up 1 base and J gave up 1 base, with 10 bases separating them. Germline CDR1 SGHAT, CDR2 FQNNGV. CDR3 sequence (DNA): TGTGCCAGCAGCTTAGGCCCGGACCCCCAAGAGACCCAGTACTTC. Amino acid sequence: CASSLGPDPQETQYF.

This chain joins TRBV2 and TRBJ2-2; tentatively, D is TRBD1 or TRBD2 (5 bases each). Trimming pared 4 bases from V and 5 bases from J, leaving 5 bases between. This CDR3 is 12 amino acids long. Germline values: CDR1 SNHLY, CDR2 FYNNEI. The CDR3 spells CASSGGTGELFF. The DNA for the CDR3 is TGTGCCAGCAGTGGGGGGACCGGGGAGCTGTTTTTT.

The chain is built from TRBV2 and TRBJ1-1; maybe TRBD1 (5 bases). There are 14 residues in the CDR3. Germline lookup yields CDR1 SNHLY and CDR2 FYNNEI. V dropped 5 bases and J dropped 5 bases, with 15 bases sitting between them. The CDR3 nucleotides are TGTGCCAGCAGTTCTCAGGGTCTTGGGACTGAAGCTTTCTTT. Translated, it gives CASSSQGLGTEAFF. Full variable domain (rest looked up from reference TRBV2 and TRBJ1-1): EPEVTQTPSHQVTQMGQEVILRCVPISNHLYFYWYRQILGQKVEFLVSFYNNEISEKSEIFDDQFSVERPDGSNFTLKIRSTKLEDSAMYFCASSSQGLGTEAFFGQGTRLTVV.

V is TRBV5-6 and J is TRBJ1-4; 10 positions match TRBD1. The CDR3 loop spans 15 amino acids. Germline values: CDR1 SGHDT, CDR2 YYEEEE. V lost 4 bases and J lost 8; bases outside the gene matches: 8. In nucleotides, the CDR3 is TGTGCCAGCAGCCCCTGGGACAGGGGAGCCGAAAAACTGTTTTTT. Protein: CASSPWDRGAEKLFF.

The CDR3 loop is CAWSVMETQYF. In DNA form, the CDR3 reads TGTGCCTGGAGTGTTATGGAGACCCAGTACTTC. The J gene is TRBJ2-5, the V gene TRBV30; D ambiguous. V gave up 0 bases and J gave up 5 bases, with 4 bases separating them. The CDR3 runs 11 residues. From germline, CDR1 is GTSNPN and CDR2 SVGIG (reference sequence).

The chain employs TRBV7-9 and TRBJ2-5, with a possible D match to TRBD1 (5 bases). Trimming removed 5 bases from V and 0 bases from J, with 13 bases in between. This CDR3 is 15 amino acids long. Germline-derived CDR1 and CDR2 are SEHNR and FQNEAQ (reference sequence). CDR3 loop: CASSVGQRYQETQYF. The CDR3 nucleotides are TGTGCCAGCAGCGTCGGACAACGGTACCAAGAGACCCAGTACTTC.

The chain has TRBV2 and TRBJ2-6; the D is unclear. The CDR3 runs 16 residues. Trimming shortened V by 7 bases and J by 1 base, and 14 bases separated the two germline ends. CDR1 and CDR2 from the germline V gene are SNHLY and FYNNEI. CDR3 coding DNA: TGTGCCAGCACGTTTCATGGGGTGTCTGGGGCCAACGTCCTGACTTTC. Translated, it gives CASTFHGVSGANVLTF.

The chain carries TRBV7-9 and TRBJ1-4, with a weak D call TRBD1 (6 bases). CDR3 length equals 15 residues. Trimming pared 4 bases from V and 7 bases from J, leaving 16 bases between. CDR1 and CDR2 from the germline V gene are SEHNR and FQNEAQ (reference sequence). The CDR3 nucleotides are TGTGCCAGCAGCTCAATTTTGGGGGGCGGTGAAAAACTGTTTTTT. Amino acids: CASSSILGGGEKLFF.

Written as DNA, the CDR3 is TGCAGCGTGAGAGACACCCTCTCCTACGAGCAGTACTTC. Protein product: CSVRDTLSYEQYF. The V call is TRBV29-1, the J call TRBJ2-7, with D uncertain. V lost 6 bases and J 0 bases, leaving 12 bases between the germline ends. This CDR3 contains 13 residues. The germline V gene has CDR1 SQVTM and CDR2 ANQGSEA.

The chain recombines TRBV5-1 with TRBJ2-1, with 8 bases that match TRBD2. This CDR3 spans 15 amino acids. Germline V gene sequence: CDR1 SGHRS, CDR2 YFSETQ. Trimming cost V 4 bases and J 5 bases; bases outside gene matches: 8. The CDR3 sequence is CASSITLAGHNEQFF. The CDR3 coding sequence is TGCGCCAGCAGCATCACCTTAGCGGGGCACAATGAGCAGTTCTTC.

The sample holds a few counts of this clone. The rearrangement uses TRBV7-9 and TRBJ1-1; D is unclear. The CDR3 contains 15 residues. CDR1 SEHNR and CDR2 FQNEAQ come from the germline V gene (reference sequence). V dropped 5 bases and J dropped 10 bases, with 23 bases sitting between them. DNA for the CDR3: TGTGCCAGCAGCGCACCATTCATGGGCCAAAGTGGAGCTTTCTTT. It yields the protein CASSAPFMGQSGAFF.

The gene calls are TRBV11-2 and TRBJ1-1; perhaps TRBD1 as D (5 bases). The CDR3 extends over 13 amino acids. The V and J ends lost 3 bases and 4 bases respectively, with 9 bases between them. Germline values: CDR1 SGHAT, CDR2 FQNNGV. Here the CDR3 DNA reads TGTGCCAGCAGCTTCCAGGGCGGCACTGAAGCTTTCTTT. The encoded protein is CASSFQGGTEAFF.

V usage is TRBV5-1 and J usage is TRBJ2-1; D perhaps matches TRBD1 (6 bases). CDR1 is SGHRS, CDR2 YFSETQ, per germline. V lost 4 bases, J lost 10 bases, and 18 bases lay in between. The CDR3 loop spans 14 amino acids. CDR3 amino acids: CASSPGPGAPEQFF. CDR3 sequence (DNA): TGCGCCAGCAGCCCCGGGCCAGGGGCACCCGAGCAGTTCTTC.

CDR3 amino acids: CATRQDLNYGYTF. CDR3 nucleotide sequence: TGTGCCACCCGACAGGACCTTAACTATGGCTACACCTTC. The rearrangement links TRBV19 to TRBJ1-2; the D gene is possibly TRBD1 (6 bases). Germline loops: CDR1 LNHDA, CDR2 SQIVND (reference sequence). V lost 10 bases to trimming and J lost 1 base, with 13 bases between them. This CDR3 contains 13 residues.

The gene calls are TRBV2 and TRBJ1-1; possibly TRBD1 for D (6 bases). The V end lost 7 bases, the J end lost 11 bases, and 20 bases lay between the germline ends. This CDR3 contains 13 residues. CDR1 and CDR2 (germline): SNHLY, FYNNEI. CDR3 DNA sequence: TGTGCCAGCACCGTTAATGCCAAAGGGGGGGCTTTCTTT. As protein: CASTVNAKGGAFF.

The chain uses TRBV7-2 and TRBJ2-1, with D perhaps TRBD1 (6 bases). The germline gives CDR1 SGHTA, CDR2 FQGNSA. The CDR3 runs to 15 residues. Trimming pared 5 bases from V and 4 bases from J, leaving 15 bases between. The CDR3 spells CASSITGTTYNEQFF. As DNA, the CDR3 is TGTGCCAGCAGCATAACCGGGACAACTTACAATGAGCAGTTCTTC.

This clone is classed as large. This chain links TRBV5-6 with TRBJ1-1; D remains ambiguous. The length of the CDR3 is 11 residues. V was cut by 10 bases and J by 0 bases, with 7 bases left in between. CDR1 and CDR2 (germline): SGHDT, YYEEEE. The CDR3, as DNA: TGTGCCTGTTGGTTGAACACTGAAGCTTTCTTT. Translating gives CACWLNTEAFF.

Worth noting for this clone: Other DNA sequences within the sample encode an identical CDR3. This chain joins TRBV2 and TRBJ1-2; D is possibly TRBD1 (5 bases). The CDR3 has 12 amino acids. V shed 1 base and J shed 6 bases, with 6 bases lying between them. In germline, CDR1 is SNHLY, CDR2 FYNNEI. The CDR3 DNA follows: TGTGCCAGCAGTGAAGGAGGGGATGGCTACACCTTC. This gives the protein CASSEGGDGYTF.

The V call is TRBV28, the J call TRBJ2-7, with 10 bases lining up with TRBD2. V shed 4 bases, J shed 4 bases, and the junction held 7 bases outside the gene matches. CDR1 and CDR2 from the germline V gene are MDHEN and SYDVKM. This CDR3 is built from 15 residues. Here the CDR3 reads CASSSLAGAVYEQYF. CDR3 in DNA: TGTGCCAGCAGTTCCCTAGCGGGGGCTGTTTACGAGCAGTACTTC. The full variable domain, completed using reference TRBV28 and TRBJ2-7, is DVKVTQSSRYLVKRTGEKVFLECVQDMDHENMFWYRQDPGLGLRLIYFSYDVKMKEKGDIPEGYSVSREKKERFSLILESASTNQTSMYLCASSSLAGAVYEQYFGPGTRLTVT.

This chain joins TRBV28 and TRBJ2-6; D tentatively reads TRBD1 or TRBD2 (6 bases each). The CDR3 is 15 amino acids. Trimming pared 3 bases from V and 4 bases from J, leaving 10 bases between. CDR1 MDHEN and CDR2 SYDVKM come from the germline V gene. The DNA of the CDR3 is TGTGCCAGCAGTTTTAGGGGGGTCGGGGCCAACGTCCTGACTTTC. Protein sequence: CASSFRGVGANVLTF.

This clone is medium-sized. The rearrangement joins TRBV6-5 to TRBJ2-1; a possible D gene is TRBD2 (6 bases). The CDR3 is 15 amino acids. CDR1 is MNHEY, CDR2 SVGAGI, per germline. Trimming removed 5 bases from V and 4 bases from J, with 15 bases in between. CDR3 coding DNA: TGTGCCAGCAGTGTCGTCGAGCGGGTTTACAATGAGCAGTTCTTC. Protein: CASSVVERVYNEQFF.

This rearrangement joins TRBV9 to TRBJ1-2; D gene uncertain. This CDR3 contains 13 residues. The V and J ends lost 4 bases and 0 bases respectively, with 7 bases between them. Germline CDR1 is SGDLS and CDR2 is YYNGEE. CDR3 coding DNA: TGTGCCAGCAGCAAAAATCCTAACTATGGCTACACCTTC. This sequence encodes CASSKNPNYGYTF. Full variable domain (missing parts from reference TRBV9 and TRBJ1-2): DSGVTQTPKHLITATGQRVTLRCSPRSGDLSVYWYQQSLDQGLQFLIQYYNGEERAKGNILERFSAQQFPDLHSELNLSSLELGDSALYFCASSKNPNYGYTFGSGTRLTVV.

The chain combines TRBV2 with TRBJ1-2; possible D gene TRBD1, 6 bases. Germline CDR1 SNHLY, CDR2 FYNNEI. The CDR3 is made up of 14 amino acids. The V end was cut by 6 bases, the J end by 5 bases, with 16 bases between. CDR3 DNA sequence: TGTGCCAGCAGCGCTGACAGGTTCGCTTATGGCTACACCTTC. Amino acids: CASSADRFAYGYTF. The whole variable domain, filled in from reference TRBV2 and TRBJ1-2, reads EPEVTQTPSHQVTQMGQEVILRCVPISNHLYFYWYRQILGQKVEFLVSFYNNEISEKSEIFDDQFSVERPDGSNFTLKIRSTKLEDSAMYFCASSADRFAYGYTFGSGTRLTVV.